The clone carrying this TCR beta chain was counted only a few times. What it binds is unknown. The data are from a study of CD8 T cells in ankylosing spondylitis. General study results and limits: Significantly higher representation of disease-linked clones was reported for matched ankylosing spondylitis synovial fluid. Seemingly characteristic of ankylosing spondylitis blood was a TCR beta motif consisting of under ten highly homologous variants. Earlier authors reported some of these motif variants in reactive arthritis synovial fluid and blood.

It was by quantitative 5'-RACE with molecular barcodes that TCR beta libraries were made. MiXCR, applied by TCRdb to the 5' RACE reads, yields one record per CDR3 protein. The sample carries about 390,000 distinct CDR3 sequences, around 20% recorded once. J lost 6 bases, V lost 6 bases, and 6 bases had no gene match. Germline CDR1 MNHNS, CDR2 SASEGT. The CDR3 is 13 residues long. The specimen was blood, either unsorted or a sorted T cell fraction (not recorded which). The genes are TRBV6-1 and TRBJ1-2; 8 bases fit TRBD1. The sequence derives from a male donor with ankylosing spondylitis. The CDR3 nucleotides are TGTGCCAGCAGGCGGGCCAGGGGGCATGGCTACACCTTC. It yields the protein CASRRARGHGYTF.